The source of this T cell receptor beta chain is a study of beta chain features in type 1 diabetes. Study-level points and caveats: A definitive answer on HLA type influencing TCRB rearrangement was not reached here. TCRB CDR3s from Type 1 diabetes patients were moderately but significantly shorter in all four CD4+ subsets.

Worth noting for this clone: The antigen is unknown.

Germline V lookup: CDR1 ENHRY, CDR2 SYGVKD. V was clipped by 0 bases and J by 5 bases, with 13 bases between them. The CDR3 has 15 residues. Sequenced material consisted of expressed TCRB transcripts (all of the isolated RNA was reverse transcribed). Generated by immunoSEQ multiplex PCR, the TCRdb table keeps only in-frame clones and is missing some. The profile covers around 340,000 clones, with approximately 10% appearing a single time and 1% taken by the ten largest. Sequenced sample: central memory CD4+ T cells from blood. The sequence derives from a man aged 30 to 39 with type 1 diabetes. The chain recombines TRBV10-3 with TRBJ1-1; D unclear. The CDR3 protein is CAISESQVTRTEAFF. The DNA for the CDR3 is TGTGCCATCAGTGAGTCTCAGGTCACGAGGACTGAAGCTTTCTTT.